The T cell receptor (beta chain) under discussion was sequenced for a study of CD4+ T cells in melanoma. The CDR3 totals 16 residues. V lost 1 base and J 1 base, leaving 13 bases between the germline ends. In germline, CDR1 is KGHSH, CDR2 LQKENI. Produced via immunoSEQ multiplex PCR; TCRdb's table is partial and in-frame only. The table shows roughly 16,000 clones, with more than 70% occurring only once. With regard to this clone: Its antigen is unidentified.

Study observations and caveats: CD8+ T cell, macrophage and B cell function reportedly correlated with neoantigen-specific CD4+ T cells. Reportedly, melanoma neoantigen-specific CD4+ T cells showed varied differentiation states.

The receptor's source is a human donor with melanoma. The sequenced sample consisted of cells from a culture (not recorded whether cultured in vitro). The rearrangement joins TRBV18 to TRBJ2-5, with D possibly being TRBD2 (6 bases). The CDR3 is CASSPRSGRIQETQYF. In DNA, the CDR3 is TGTGCCAGCTCACCACGGAGCGGGCGGATCCAAGAGACCCAGTACTTC.